This TCR beta chain is drawn from a study of early T cells in non-severe SARS-CoV-2 infection. Study at large: Sequenced material consisted of bulk RNA (from unsorted whole blood), and chains were unpaired.

Individual cDNA molecules were tagged with unique molecular identifiers, the study reported. TCRdb used MiXCR to reprocess the 5' RACE reads, holding one entry per CDR3 protein. In the table there are around 76,000 distinct CDR3 sequences, approximately 10% of which are singletons. Germline V gene lookup returns CDR1 MNHNY and CDR2 SVGAGI (reference sequence). The CDR3 runs 15 residues. The ends were cut back, 3 bases at V and 5 bases at J, with 13 bases in the middle. Study findings and constraints: VDJdb matches were skewed toward anti-spike CD8 T cell responses.

In its sample, this clonotype was seen many times. As yet, its antigen is unknown. The genes are TRBV6-6 and TRBJ1-4, with D possibly TRBD1 on 6 matching bases. This receptor was identified in an adult who was a healthcare worker with PCR-confirmed SARS-CoV-2 infection or an uninfected control (not recorded which). Sequencing input: whole blood. The CDR3 DNA is TGTGCCAGCAGTTATAGTCAGGGGTTGAATGAAAAACTGTTTTTT. It is translated as CASSYSQGLNEKLFF.